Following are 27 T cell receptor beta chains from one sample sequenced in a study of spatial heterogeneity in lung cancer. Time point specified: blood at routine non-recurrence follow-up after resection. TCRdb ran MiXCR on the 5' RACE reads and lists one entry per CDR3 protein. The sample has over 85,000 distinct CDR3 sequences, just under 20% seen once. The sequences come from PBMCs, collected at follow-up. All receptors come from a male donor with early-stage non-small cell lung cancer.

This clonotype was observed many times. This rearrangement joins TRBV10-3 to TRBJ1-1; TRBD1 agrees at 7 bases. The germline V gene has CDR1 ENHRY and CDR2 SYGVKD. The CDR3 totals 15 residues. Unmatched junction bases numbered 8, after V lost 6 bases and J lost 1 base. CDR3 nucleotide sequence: TGTGCCATCAGAGTTGGGACAGAGAGGAACACTGAAGCTTTCTTT. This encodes CAIRVGTERNTEAFF.

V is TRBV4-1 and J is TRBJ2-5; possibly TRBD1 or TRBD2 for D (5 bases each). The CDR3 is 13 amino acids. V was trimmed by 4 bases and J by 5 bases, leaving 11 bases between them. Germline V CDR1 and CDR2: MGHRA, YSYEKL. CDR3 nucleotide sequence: TGCGCCAGCAGCCGGACGGGACGGGAGACCCAGTACTTC. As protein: CASSRTGRETQYF.

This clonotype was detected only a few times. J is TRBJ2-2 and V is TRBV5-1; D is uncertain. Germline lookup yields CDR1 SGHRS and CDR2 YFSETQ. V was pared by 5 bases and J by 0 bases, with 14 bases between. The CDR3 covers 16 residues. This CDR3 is CASSFTGFANTGELFF. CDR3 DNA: TGCGCCAGCAGTTTCACTGGGTTCGCGAACACCGGGGAGCTGTTTTTT.

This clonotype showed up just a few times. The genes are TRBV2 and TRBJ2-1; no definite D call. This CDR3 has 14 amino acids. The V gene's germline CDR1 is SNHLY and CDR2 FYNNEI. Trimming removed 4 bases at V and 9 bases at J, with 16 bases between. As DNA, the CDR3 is TGTGCCAGCAGTGGAAACGCGAGGCGCGGTGAGCAGTTCTTC. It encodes CASSGNARRGEQFF.

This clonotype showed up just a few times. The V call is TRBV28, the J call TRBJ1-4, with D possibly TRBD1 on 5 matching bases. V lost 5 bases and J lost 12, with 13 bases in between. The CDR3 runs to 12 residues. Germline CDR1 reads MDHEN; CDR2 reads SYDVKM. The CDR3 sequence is CASSTTGWELFF. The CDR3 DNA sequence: TGTGCCAGCAGTACCACAGGCTGGGAACTGTTTTTT.

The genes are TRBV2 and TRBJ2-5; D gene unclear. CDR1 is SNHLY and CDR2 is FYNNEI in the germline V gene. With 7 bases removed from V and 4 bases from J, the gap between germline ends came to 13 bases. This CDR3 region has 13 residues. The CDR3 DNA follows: TGTGCCAGCAATTTGGGAATAGGAGAGACCCAGTACTTC. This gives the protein CASNLGIGETQYF.

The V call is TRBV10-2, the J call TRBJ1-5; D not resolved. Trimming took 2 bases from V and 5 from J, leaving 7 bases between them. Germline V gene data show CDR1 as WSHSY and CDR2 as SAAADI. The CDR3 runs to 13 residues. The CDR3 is CASSEAEDQPQHF. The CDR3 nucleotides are TGCGCCAGCAGTGAGGCGGAGGATCAGCCCCAGCATTTT.

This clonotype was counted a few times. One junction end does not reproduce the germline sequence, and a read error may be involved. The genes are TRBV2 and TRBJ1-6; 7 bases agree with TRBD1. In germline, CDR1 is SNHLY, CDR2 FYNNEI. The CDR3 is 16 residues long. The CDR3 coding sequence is TGTGCCAGCAGCGAAGACAGGGTAACGCCTATTTCACCCCTCCACTTT. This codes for CASSEDRVTPISPLHF.

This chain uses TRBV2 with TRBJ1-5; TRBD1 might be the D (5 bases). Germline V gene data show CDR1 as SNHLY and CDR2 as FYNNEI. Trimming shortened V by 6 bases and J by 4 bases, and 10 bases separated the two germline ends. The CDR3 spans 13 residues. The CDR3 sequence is CASRTGGNQPQHF. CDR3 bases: TGTGCCAGCAGAACCGGGGGGAATCAGCCCCAGCATTTT.

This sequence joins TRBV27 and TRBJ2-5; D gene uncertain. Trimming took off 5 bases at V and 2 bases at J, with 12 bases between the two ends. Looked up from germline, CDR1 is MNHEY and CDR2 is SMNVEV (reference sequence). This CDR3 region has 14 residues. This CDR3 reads CASSPRTDQETQYF. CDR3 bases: TGTGCCAGCAGTCCACGGACGGATCAAGAGACCCAGTACTTC.

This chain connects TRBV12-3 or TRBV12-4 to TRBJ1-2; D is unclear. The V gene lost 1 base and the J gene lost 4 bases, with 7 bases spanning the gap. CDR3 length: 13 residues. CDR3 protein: CASSLGDSYGYTF. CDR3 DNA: TGTGCCAGCAGTTTAGGTGATAGCTATGGCTACACCTTC.

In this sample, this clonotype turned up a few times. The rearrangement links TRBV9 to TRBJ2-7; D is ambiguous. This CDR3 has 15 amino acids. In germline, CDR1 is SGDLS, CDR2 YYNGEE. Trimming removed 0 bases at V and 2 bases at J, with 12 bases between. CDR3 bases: TGTGCCAGCAGCGTAGCGGTTTCCTTCACCTACGAGCAGTACGTC. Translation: CASSVAVSFTYEQYV.

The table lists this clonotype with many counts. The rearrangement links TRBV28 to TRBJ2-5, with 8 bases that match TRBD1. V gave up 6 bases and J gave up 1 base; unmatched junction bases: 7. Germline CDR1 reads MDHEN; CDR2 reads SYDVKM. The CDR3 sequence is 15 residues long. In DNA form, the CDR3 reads TGTGCCAGCAGGCTTCGACAGGGGATCCAAGAGACCCAGTACTTC. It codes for CASRLRQGIQETQYF.

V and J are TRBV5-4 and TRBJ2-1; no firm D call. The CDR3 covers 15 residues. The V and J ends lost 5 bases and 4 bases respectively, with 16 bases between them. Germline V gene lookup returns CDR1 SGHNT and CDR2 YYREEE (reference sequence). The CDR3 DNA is TGTGCCAGCAGGGCTGGGCGGACCAGTTACAATGAGCAGTTCTTC. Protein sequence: CASRAGRTSYNEQFF.

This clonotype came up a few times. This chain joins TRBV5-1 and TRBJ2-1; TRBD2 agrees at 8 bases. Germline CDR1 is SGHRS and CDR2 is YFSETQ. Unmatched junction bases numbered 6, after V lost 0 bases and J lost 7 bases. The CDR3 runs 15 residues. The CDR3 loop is CASSLVSSGKNEQFF. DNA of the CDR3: TGCGCCAGCAGCTTGGTTAGTAGCGGGAAAAATGAGCAGTTCTTC.

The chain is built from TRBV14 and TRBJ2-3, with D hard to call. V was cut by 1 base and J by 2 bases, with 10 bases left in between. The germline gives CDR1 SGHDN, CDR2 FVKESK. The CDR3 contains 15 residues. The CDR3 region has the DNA TGTGCCAGCAGCCAAGTACGCGTCGCCACAGATACGCAGTATTTT. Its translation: CASSQVRVATDTQYF.

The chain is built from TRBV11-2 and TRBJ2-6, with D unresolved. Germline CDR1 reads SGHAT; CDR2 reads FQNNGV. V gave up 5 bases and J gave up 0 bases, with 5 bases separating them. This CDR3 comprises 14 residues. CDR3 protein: CASSPFSGANVLTF. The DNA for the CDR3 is TGTGCCAGCAGCCCTTTCTCTGGGGCCAACGTCCTGACTTTC. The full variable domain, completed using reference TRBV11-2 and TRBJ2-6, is EAGVAQSPRYKIIEKRQSVAFWCNPISGHATLYWYQQILGQGPKLLIQFQNNGVVDDSQLPKDRFSAERLKGVDSTLKIQPAKLEDSAVYLCASSPFSGANVLTFGAGSRLTVL.

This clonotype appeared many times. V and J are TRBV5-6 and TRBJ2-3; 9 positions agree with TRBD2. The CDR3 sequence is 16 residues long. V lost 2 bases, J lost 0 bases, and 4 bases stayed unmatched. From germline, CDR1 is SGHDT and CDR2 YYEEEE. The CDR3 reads CASSFGTSLSTDTQYF. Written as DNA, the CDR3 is TGTGCCAGCAGCTTCGGGACTAGCTTAAGCACAGATACGCAGTATTTT.

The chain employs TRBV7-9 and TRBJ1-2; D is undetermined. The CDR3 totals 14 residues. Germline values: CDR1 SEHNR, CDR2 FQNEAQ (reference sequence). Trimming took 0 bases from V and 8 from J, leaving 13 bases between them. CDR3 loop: CASSLAAVVFGYTF. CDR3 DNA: TGTGCCAGCAGCTTAGCCGCAGTGGTATTCGGCTACACCTTC.

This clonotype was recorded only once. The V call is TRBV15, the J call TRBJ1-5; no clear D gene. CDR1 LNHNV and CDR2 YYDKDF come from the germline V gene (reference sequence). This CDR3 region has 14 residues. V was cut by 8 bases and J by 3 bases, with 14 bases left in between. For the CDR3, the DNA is TGTGCCACCGGACCTGGGTCTCTCAATCAGCCCCAGCATTTT. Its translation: CATGPGSLNQPQHF.

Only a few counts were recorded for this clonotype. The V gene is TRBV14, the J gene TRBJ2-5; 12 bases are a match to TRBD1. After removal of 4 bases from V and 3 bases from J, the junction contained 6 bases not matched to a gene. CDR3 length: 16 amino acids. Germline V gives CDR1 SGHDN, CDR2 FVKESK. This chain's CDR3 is CASSRYGTGGKETQYF. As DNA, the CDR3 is TGTGCCAGCAGCCGATATGGGACAGGGGGCAAAGAGACCCAGTACTTC.

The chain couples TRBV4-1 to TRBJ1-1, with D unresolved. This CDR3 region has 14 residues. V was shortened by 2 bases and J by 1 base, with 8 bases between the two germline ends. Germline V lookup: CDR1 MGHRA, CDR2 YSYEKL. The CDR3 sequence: CASSQIRTNTEAFF. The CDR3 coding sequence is TGCGCCAGCAGCCAAATACGGACGAACACTGAAGCTTTCTTT.

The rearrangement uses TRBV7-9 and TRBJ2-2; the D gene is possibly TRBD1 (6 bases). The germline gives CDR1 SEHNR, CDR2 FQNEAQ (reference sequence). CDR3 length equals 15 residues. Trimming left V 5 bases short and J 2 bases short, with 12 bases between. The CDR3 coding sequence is TGTGCCAGCAGCACCAAGGACAGTAACACCGGGGAGCTGTTTTTT. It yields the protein CASSTKDSNTGELFF. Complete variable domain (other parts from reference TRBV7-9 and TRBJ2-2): DTGVSQNPRHKITKRGQNVTFRCDPISEHNRLYWYRQTLGQGPEFLTYFQNEAQLEKSRLLSDRFSAERPKGSFSTLEIQRTEQGDSAMYLCASSTKDSNTGELFFGEGSRLTVL.

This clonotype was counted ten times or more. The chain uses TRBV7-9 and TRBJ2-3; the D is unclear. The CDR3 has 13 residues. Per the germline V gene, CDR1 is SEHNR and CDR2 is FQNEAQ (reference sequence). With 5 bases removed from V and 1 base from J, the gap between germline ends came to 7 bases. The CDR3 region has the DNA TGTGCCAGCAGCCCCGACGGCACAGATACGCAGTATTTT. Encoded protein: CASSPDGTDTQYF.

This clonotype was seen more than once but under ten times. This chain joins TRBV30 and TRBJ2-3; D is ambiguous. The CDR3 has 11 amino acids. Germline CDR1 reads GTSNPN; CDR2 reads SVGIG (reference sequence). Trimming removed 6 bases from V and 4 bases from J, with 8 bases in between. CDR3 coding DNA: TGTGCCTGCCCGTTGTCAGATACGCAGTATTTT. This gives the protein CACPLSDTQYF.

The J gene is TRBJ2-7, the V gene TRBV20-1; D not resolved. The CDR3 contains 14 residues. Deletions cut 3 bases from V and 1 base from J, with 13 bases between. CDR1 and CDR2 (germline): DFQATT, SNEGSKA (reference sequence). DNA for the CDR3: TGCAGTGCTAGGGACGGACGAGGATCCTACGAGCAGTACTTC. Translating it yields CSARDGRGSYEQYF.

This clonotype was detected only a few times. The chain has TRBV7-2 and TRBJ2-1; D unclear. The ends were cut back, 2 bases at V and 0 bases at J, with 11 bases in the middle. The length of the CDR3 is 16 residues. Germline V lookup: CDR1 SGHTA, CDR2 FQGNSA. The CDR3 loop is CASSLNAVGSYNEQFF. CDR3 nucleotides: TGTGCCAGCAGCTTAAATGCGGTCGGCTCCTACAATGAGCAGTTCTTC.